This T cell receptor (beta chain) appears in the sequencing data of a study of OX40 agonist ivuxolimab in advanced cancers. For the study at large: A mean age of roughly 60 years, range about 20 to 79, was recorded, and roughly 80% were male. General study findings and limits: The specificity for antigen of the expanded peripheral T cells was not determined. The authors also found low normalized T-cell clonal expansion in some nonresponders.

CDR3 length equals 15 residues. Germline CDR1 reads SGDLS; CDR2 reads YYNGEE. V was clipped by 4 bases and J by 6 bases; unmatched bases: 10. With respect to this clone: Its cognate antigen is unknown.

The data were produced by immunoSEQ multiplex PCR, yet TCRdb's version contains in-frame clones alone and is incomplete. The data hold under 80,000 clones, with 85% observed a single time. This sequence joins TRBV9 and TRBJ1-5; 7 bases are shared with TRBD1. The origin of this receptor is an adult with an advanced solid tumor such as melanoma, head and neck, liver or kidney cancer. The source was CD4+ or CD8+ T cells sorted from blood, collected in a trial of the OX40 agonist ivuxolimab. This CDR3 is CASSPSTGEGQPQHF. The CDR3 nucleotides read TGTGCCAGCAGCCCTTCAACAGGGGAAGGTCAGCCCCAGCATTTT.